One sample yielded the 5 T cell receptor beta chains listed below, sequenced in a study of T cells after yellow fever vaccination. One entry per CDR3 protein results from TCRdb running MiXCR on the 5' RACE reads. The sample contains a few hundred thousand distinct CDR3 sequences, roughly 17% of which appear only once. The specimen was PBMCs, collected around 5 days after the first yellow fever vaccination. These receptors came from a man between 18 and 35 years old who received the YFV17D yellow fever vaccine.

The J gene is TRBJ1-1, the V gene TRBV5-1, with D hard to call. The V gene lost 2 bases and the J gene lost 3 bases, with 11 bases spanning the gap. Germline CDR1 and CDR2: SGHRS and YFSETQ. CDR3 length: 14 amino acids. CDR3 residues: CASSLYEPDTEAFF. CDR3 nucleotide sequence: TGCGCCAGCAGCTTATATGAACCGGACACTGAAGCTTTCTTT. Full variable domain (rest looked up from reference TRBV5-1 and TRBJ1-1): KAGVTQTPRYLIKTRGQQVTLSCSPISGHRSVSWYQQTPGQGLQFLFEYFSETQRNKGNFPGRFSGRQFSNSRSEMNVSTLELGDSALYLCASSLYEPDTEAFFGQGTRLTVV.

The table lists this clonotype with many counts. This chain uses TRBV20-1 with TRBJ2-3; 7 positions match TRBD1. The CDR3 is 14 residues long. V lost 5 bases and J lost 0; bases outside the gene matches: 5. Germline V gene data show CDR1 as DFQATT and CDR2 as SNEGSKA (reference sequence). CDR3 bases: TGCAGTGCTGACAGGGTTGCAAGCACAGATACGCAGTATTTT. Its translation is CSADRVASTDTQYF.

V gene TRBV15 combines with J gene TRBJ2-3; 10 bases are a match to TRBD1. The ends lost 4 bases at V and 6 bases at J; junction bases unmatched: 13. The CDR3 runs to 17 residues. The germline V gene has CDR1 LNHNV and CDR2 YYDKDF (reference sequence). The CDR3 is CATSTLPPGQGIDTQYF. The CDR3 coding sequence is TGTGCCACCAGCACACTACCTCCGGGACAGGGGATCGATACGCAGTATTTT.

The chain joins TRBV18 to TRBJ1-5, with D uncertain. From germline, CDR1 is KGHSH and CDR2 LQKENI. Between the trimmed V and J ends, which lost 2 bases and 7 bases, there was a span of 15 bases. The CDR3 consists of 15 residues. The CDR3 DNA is TGTGCCAGCTCACCAATAAAACATCCGGGGCAGCCCCAGCATTTT. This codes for CASSPIKHPGQPQHF.

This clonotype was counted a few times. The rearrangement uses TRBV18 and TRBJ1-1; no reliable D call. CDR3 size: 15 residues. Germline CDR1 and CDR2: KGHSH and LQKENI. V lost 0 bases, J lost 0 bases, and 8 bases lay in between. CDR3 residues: CASSPPLGLNTEAFF. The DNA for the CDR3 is TGTGCCAGCTCACCACCCTTAGGGCTGAACACTGAAGCTTTCTTT. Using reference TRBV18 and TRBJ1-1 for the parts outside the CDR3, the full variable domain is NAGVMQNPRHLVRRRGQEARLRCSPMKGHSHVYWYRQLPEEGLKFMVYLQKENIIDESGMPKERFSAEFPKEGPSILRIQQVVRGDSAAYFCASSPPLGLNTEAFFGQGTRLTVV.